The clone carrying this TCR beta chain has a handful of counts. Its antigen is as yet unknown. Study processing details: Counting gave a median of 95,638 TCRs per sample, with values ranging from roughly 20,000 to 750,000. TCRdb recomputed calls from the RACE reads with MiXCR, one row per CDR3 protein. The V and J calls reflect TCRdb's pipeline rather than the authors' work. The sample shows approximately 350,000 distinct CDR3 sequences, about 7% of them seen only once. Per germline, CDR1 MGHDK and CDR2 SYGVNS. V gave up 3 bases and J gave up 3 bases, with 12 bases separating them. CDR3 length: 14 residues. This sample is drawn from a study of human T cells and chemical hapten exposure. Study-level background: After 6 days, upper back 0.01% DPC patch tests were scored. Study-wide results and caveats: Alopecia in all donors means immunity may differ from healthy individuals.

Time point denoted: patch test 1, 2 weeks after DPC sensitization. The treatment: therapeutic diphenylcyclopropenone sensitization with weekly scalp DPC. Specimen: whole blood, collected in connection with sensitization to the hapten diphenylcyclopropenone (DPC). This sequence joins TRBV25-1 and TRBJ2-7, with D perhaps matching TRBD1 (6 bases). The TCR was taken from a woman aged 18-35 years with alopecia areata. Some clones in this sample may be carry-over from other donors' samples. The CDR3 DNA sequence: TGTGCCAGCAGTGATCAGCAGGGGATCTACGAGCAGTACTTC. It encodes CASSDQQGIYEQYF.